This T cell receptor (beta chain) appears in the sequencing data of a study of control samples from healthy donors and cancer patients. V lost 4 bases and J lost 7; bases outside the gene matches: 11. Germline CDR1 reads LNHNV; CDR2 reads YYDKDF (reference sequence). CDR3 length: 16 residues. The protocol was immunoSEQ multiplex PCR, while the TCRdb copy is restricted to in-frame clones and leaves out a portion. The sample carries about 140,000 clones, roughly 92% recorded once. Sequences were obtained from blood. The chain couples TRBV15 to TRBJ2-1; 9 bases agree with TRBD1. The sequence derives from a man aged 30 to 39 in good health. CDR3 DNA: TGTGCCACCAGCACCAGGACCGGGACAGGGTGGAATGAGCAGTTCTTC. Translation gives CATSTRTGTGWNEQFF.